Below, 31 T cell receptor beta chains from the same sample are listed, as sequenced in a study of CD8 T cells in ankylosing spondylitis. Their target antigens are unknown. TCRdb reprocessed the 5' RACE reads with MiXCR, giving one entry per CDR3 protein. The sample includes about 210,000 distinct CDR3 sequences, 6% to 8.5% of them seen just once. Study-wide points: Ankylosing spondylitis blood appeared to be characterized by a TCR beta motif of under 10 highly homologous variants.

The sample comprised blood, either unsorted or a sorted T cell fraction (not recorded which). The receptors here all came from a male donor with ankylosing spondylitis.

This clonotype was seen many times. CDR3 bases: TGTGCCAGCAGCTTTTCGACGGGAAGCACAGATACGCAGTATTTT. It yields the protein CASSFSTGSTDTQYF. J is TRBJ2-3 and V is TRBV5-5; D perhaps matches TRBD2 (5 bases). V was shortened by 2 bases and J by 0 bases, with 10 bases between the two germline ends. The CDR3 runs 15 residues. In germline, CDR1 is SGHKS, CDR2 YYEKEE (reference sequence).

Points on this clonotype: An end of the junction differs from the germline gene, which may be a read error. The J gene is TRBJ1-5, the V gene TRBV5-3; D unclear. TRBV5-3 is an open reading frame whose function is uncertain. The CDR3 length is 15 residues. CDR3 protein: CARSLSSRSNQPKHF. CDR3 DNA: TGTGCCAGAAGCTTGTCCAGCCGTAGCAATCAGCCCAAGCATTTT.

This clonotype was seen a handful of times. The chain is built from TRBV4-3 and TRBJ1-2; 7 bases line up with TRBD1. Losses at the gene ends were 3 bases for V and 5 bases for J; bases not matched to a gene: 12. This CDR3 region has 16 residues. The germline V gene has CDR1 LGHNA and CDR2 YSLEER. The CDR3 coding sequence is TGCGCCAGCAGCCAGATTCGACAGGGCTTACAATATGGCTACACCTTC. Protein product: CASSQIRQGLQYGYTF.

This clonotype was detected ten times or more. This chain links TRBV29-1 with TRBJ1-2; D uncertain. This CDR3 is built from 15 residues. Germline CDR1 and CDR2: SQVTM and ANQGSEA. Trimming pared 1 base from V and 2 bases from J, leaving 14 bases between. CDR3 amino acids: CSVEGVWEANYGYTF. The CDR3, as DNA: TGCAGCGTTGAAGGGGTTTGGGAGGCCAACTATGGCTACACCTTC.

Ten or more counts support this clonotype. V and J are TRBV28 and TRBJ2-4, with D unclear. V shed 5 bases and J shed 4 bases, with 12 bases lying between them. Germline V gives CDR1 MDHEN, CDR2 SYDVKM. This CDR3 region has 14 residues. The DNA for the CDR3 is TGTGCCAGCAGTCCCTGGGGTGGTAAAAACATTCAGTACTTC. It specifies CASSPWGGKNIQYF.

This clonotype was counted many times. The chain uses TRBV4-3 and TRBJ2-7; the match to TRBD2 covers 11 bases. Unmatched junction bases numbered 3, after V lost 4 bases and J lost 1 base. Germline assignment: CDR1 LGHNA and CDR2 YSLEER. The CDR3 has 15 amino acids. The CDR3: CASSRGLADSYEQYF. CDR3 in DNA: TGCGCCAGCAGCCGGGGACTAGCGGATTCCTACGAGCAGTACTTC.

This clonotype has only a few counts. The gene calls are TRBV7-9 and TRBJ2-5; D ambiguous. CDR3 length: 13 amino acids. Germline V gene data show CDR1 as SEHNR and CDR2 as FQNEAQ (reference sequence). The V end lost 5 bases, the J end lost 3 bases, and 10 bases lay between the germline ends. The CDR3 here is CASSPGHEETQYF. Written as DNA, the CDR3 is TGTGCCAGCAGCCCCGGGCATGAAGAGACCCAGTACTTC.

The sample holds many counts of this clonotype. This chain connects TRBV12-3 or TRBV12-4 to TRBJ2-1; possible D gene TRBD2, 5 bases. The CDR3 spans 12 residues. The germline V and J ends were trimmed by 8 bases and 10 bases, with 15 bases remaining between them. The chain's CDR3 is CASCGLRGEQFF. The CDR3 region has the DNA TGTGCCAGCTGTGGACTCCGGGGAGAGCAGTTCTTC.

The chain has TRBV11-2 and TRBJ2-7; the D is unclear. Germline V CDR1 and CDR2: SGHAT, FQNNGV. The CDR3 runs 14 residues. V dropped 4 bases and J dropped 2 bases, with 12 bases sitting between them. The CDR3 nucleotides are TGTGCCAGCAGCTCCAGAGAGTCCCCCTACGAGCAGTACTTC. Protein: CASSSRESPYEQYF. The full variable domain, with the rest looked up from reference TRBV11-2 and TRBJ2-7, is EAGVAQSPRYKIIEKRQSVAFWCNPISGHATLYWYQQILGQGPKLLIQFQNNGVVDDSQLPKDRFSAERLKGVDSTLKIQPAKLEDSAVYLCASSSRESPYEQYFGPGTRLTVT.

V usage is TRBV7-9 and J usage is TRBJ2-3, with no clear D. The CDR3 covers 13 residues. V lost 7 bases and J lost 6, with 14 bases in between. The V gene's germline CDR1 is SEHNR and CDR2 FQNEAQ (reference sequence). In DNA form, the CDR3 reads TGTGCCAGCAACCCGGTACGCCAGGATACGCAGTATTTT. It specifies CASNPVRQDTQYF. Using reference TRBV7-9 and TRBJ2-3 for the parts outside the CDR3, the full variable domain is DTGVSQNPRHKITKRGQNVTFRCDPISEHNRLYWYRQTLGQGPEFLTYFQNEAQLEKSRLLSDRFSAERPKGSFSTLEIQRTEQGDSAMYLCASNPVRQDTQYFGPGTRLTVL.

Of note for this clonotype: A single base separates this from a much larger clone, so it may be a read error. The chain links TRBV7-9 to TRBJ2-3, with 8 bases lining up with TRBD2. With 1 base clipped from V and 6 bases from J, the junction kept 6 bases outside the gene matches. Germline V CDR1 and CDR2: SEHNR, FQNEAQ (reference sequence). The CDR3 spans 15 residues. The CDR3 DNA sequence: TGTGCCAGCAGCTTAGTGACTAGCGCGAGTGATACGCAGTATTTT. Its translation: CASSLVTSASDTQYF.

In its sample, this clonotype was seen many times. The chain couples TRBV12-3 or TRBV12-4 to TRBJ2-1, with 14 bases aligning to TRBD2. V shed 5 bases, J shed 9 bases, and the junction held 3 bases outside the gene matches. The CDR3 is 14 amino acids. The CDR3 is CASSGTSGSSEQFF. As DNA, the CDR3 is TGTGCCAGCAGTGGGACTAGCGGGAGTTCTGAGCAGTTCTTC.

This clonotype was found many times. This sequence joins TRBV4-3 and TRBJ2-2; D not certain. The CDR3 length is 16 residues. V gave up 0 bases and J gave up 2 bases, with 10 bases separating them. The germline gives CDR1 LGHNA, CDR2 YSLEER. The CDR3 protein is CASSQDYPANTGELFF. The DNA for the CDR3 is TGCGCCAGCAGCCAAGATTATCCAGCCAACACCGGGGAGCTGTTTTTT.

The V and J genes are TRBV30 and TRBJ1-1; tentatively, D is TRBD1 (5 bases). From germline, CDR1 is GTSNPN and CDR2 SVGIG (reference sequence). This CDR3 has 11 residues. Trimming stripped 5 bases from V and 2 bases from J, with 6 bases between. The CDR3 spells CAWDRNTEAFF. The CDR3 DNA is TGTGCCTGGGACAGAAACACTGAAGCTTTCTTT.

As to this clonotype: A much larger clone sits a single nucleotide away, making a read error possible. The CDR3 does not end in the conserved phenylalanine or tryptophan, so this is likely a read error. The chain employs TRBV5-5 and TRBJ2-3; 11 nucleotides agree with TRBD2. There are 16 residues in the CDR3. V trimming: 0 bases; J trimming: 5 bases; junction bases outside the gene matches: 5. Per the germline V gene, CDR1 is SGHKS and CDR2 is YYEKEE (reference sequence). DNA of the CDR3: TGTGCCAGCAGCTTGGGTAGCGGGGGGGCAGGAGATACGCAGTATTCT. Amino acids: CASSLGSGGAGDTQYS.

V is TRBV7-9 and J is TRBJ2-7, with TRBD1 matching over 9 bases. This CDR3 has 17 amino acids. Germline CDR1 SEHNR, CDR2 FQNEAQ (reference sequence). Unmatched junction bases numbered 17, after V lost 5 bases and J lost 6 bases. CDR3 sequence: CASSEPAIGTGFIEQYF. DNA for the CDR3: TGTGCCAGCAGCGAACCCGCGATAGGGACAGGGTTTATCGAGCAGTACTTC.

This clonotype was detected ten times or more. The chain recombines TRBV20-1 with TRBJ2-2; no reliable D call. Trimming left V 3 bases short and J 6 bases short, with 11 bases between. The germline V gene encodes CDR1 DFQATT and CDR2 SNEGSKA (reference sequence). There are 13 residues in the CDR3. CDR3 DNA: TGCAGTGCTAGGGCTGGTGGTGCCGGGGAGCTGTTTTTT. It encodes CSARAGGAGELFF.

There are many counts of this clonotype. This chain links TRBV4-1 with TRBJ1-4; D not certain. The ends were cut back, 3 bases at V and 2 bases at J, with 16 bases in the middle. Germline V gene sequence: CDR1 MGHRA, CDR2 YSYEKL. The CDR3 is 17 residues long. CDR3 in amino acids: CASSQRPVKATNEKLFF. CDR3 sequence (DNA): TGCGCCAGCAGCCAGAGACCCGTTAAGGCTACTAATGAAAAACTGTTTTTT.

This clonotype came up many times. The chain uses TRBV4-3 and TRBJ2-1; no clear D. The V and J ends lost 3 bases and 0 bases respectively, with 12 bases between them. Germline CDR1 and CDR2: LGHNA and YSLEER. This CDR3 has 16 residues. The CDR3 protein is CASSHYHRVSYNEQFF. The CDR3 DNA is TGCGCCAGCAGCCATTATCACCGGGTCTCCTACAATGAGCAGTTCTTC.

This clonotype was detected many times. The chain has TRBV27 and TRBJ2-1; no definite D call. Germline CDR1 and CDR2: MNHEY and SMNVEV (reference sequence). The CDR3 loop spans 15 amino acids. V was clipped by 0 bases and J by 0 bases, with 6 bases between them. The CDR3 here is CASSLSVGSYNEQFF. CDR3 nucleotides: TGTGCCAGCAGTTTATCGGTTGGCTCCTACAATGAGCAGTTCTTC.

This clonotype was picked up many times. The rearrangement joins TRBV7-9 to TRBJ2-5; 7 bases fit TRBD2. Trimming cost V 5 bases and J 1 base; bases outside gene matches: 10. The CDR3 contains 16 residues. CDR1 and CDR2 from the germline V gene are SEHNR and FQNEAQ (reference sequence). The CDR3 nucleotides read TGTGCCAGCAGCCCCCCGTCGGGGGGTTTCCAAGAGACCCAGTACTTC. The encoded protein is CASSPPSGGFQETQYF.

This clonotype was counted at least ten times. The V gene is TRBV3-1, the J gene TRBJ1-1; D gene uncertain. The germline gives CDR1 LGHDT, CDR2 YNNKEL (reference sequence). The CDR3 spans 12 residues. V was trimmed by 1 base and J by 10 bases, leaving 10 bases between them. CDR3 DNA: TGTGCCAGCAGCCAAGGTGGACTAGGAGCTTTCTTT. As protein: CASSQGGLGAFF.

As regards this clonotype: Since the CDR3 does not end with the conserved phenylalanine or tryptophan, this likely comes from a read error. The rearrangement links TRBV28 to TRBJ2-5; D is unresolved. The CDR3 has 13 residues. V shed 6 bases and J shed 5 bases, with 13 bases lying between them. Germline V gene data show CDR1 as MDHEN and CDR2 as SYDVKM. CDR3 sequence: CASSPPRLETQYY. Written as DNA, the CDR3 is TGTGCCAGCAGCCCACCGAGACTCGAGACCCAGTACTAC.

This clonotype was counted at least ten times. V and J are TRBV6-2 or TRBV6-3 and TRBJ2-2, with D possibly TRBD1 on 6 matching bases. The CDR3 spans 12 residues. V was cut by 7 bases and J by 5 bases, with 8 bases left in between. CDR1 MNHEY and CDR2 SVGEGT come from the germline V gene. CDR3 sequence: CASTQGTGELFF. CDR3 sequence (DNA): TGTGCCAGCACCCAGGGGACCGGGGAGCTGTTTTTT.

The chain has TRBV27 and TRBJ2-3, with D tentatively TRBD1 or TRBD2 (5 bases each). The V end lost 6 bases, the J end lost 2 bases, and 15 bases lay between the germline ends. Germline-derived CDR1 and CDR2 are MNHEY and SMNVEV (reference sequence). The CDR3 totals 15 residues. CDR3 protein: CASSLIGANTDTQYF. CDR3 coding DNA: TGTGCCAGCAGCCTTATCGGGGCCAACACAGATACGCAGTATTTT.

This chain uses TRBV4-3 with TRBJ2-2, with D unresolved. The CDR3 is made up of 15 amino acids. The V end lost 4 bases, the J end lost 10 bases, and 19 bases lay between the germline ends. Germline CDR1 reads LGHNA; CDR2 reads YSLEER. The CDR3 sequence: CASSPLLDPPEELFF. The CDR3 DNA sequence: TGCGCCAGCAGCCCCTTATTGGACCCCCCAGAGGAGCTGTTTTTT.

The table lists this clonotype with many counts. The V gene is TRBV11-2, the J gene TRBJ2-1, with 8 positions matching TRBD2. The CDR3 totals 18 residues. The germline gives CDR1 SGHAT, CDR2 FQNNGV. V dropped 5 bases and J dropped 2; count of bases not matched to a gene: 14. CDR3 amino acids: CASSLSSGPKNAYNEQFF. In DNA, the CDR3 is TGTGCCAGCAGCCTCTCTAGCGGGCCTAAAAATGCCTACAATGAGCAGTTCTTC.

This clonotype came up many times. The J gene is TRBJ2-1, the V gene TRBV6-5; D possibly corresponds to TRBD1 (6 bases). There are 16 residues in the CDR3. V lost 0 bases and J lost 2, with 11 bases in between. CDR1 and CDR2 (germline): MNHEY, SVGAGI. The CDR3 here is CASSYSYRATYNEQFF. CDR3 sequence (DNA): TGTGCCAGCAGTTACTCGTACAGGGCAACCTACAATGAGCAGTTCTTC.

This clonotype was counted a few times. The rearrangement links TRBV13 to TRBJ2-1; D remains ambiguous. Germline CDR1 reads PRHDT; CDR2 reads FYEKMQ (reference sequence). The CDR3 covers 11 residues. Trimming pared 5 bases from V and 7 bases from J, leaving 6 bases between. CDR3 DNA: TGTGCCAGCAGCAAATCTAATGAGCAGTTCTTC. This gives the protein CASSKSNEQFF.

The J gene is TRBJ2-7, the V gene TRBV7-2; D is perhaps TRBD2 (5 bases). CDR3 length equals 12 residues. Germline V gives CDR1 SGHTA, CDR2 FQGNSA. V lost 5 bases and J 6 bases, leaving 11 bases between the germline ends. CDR3 coding DNA: TGTGCCAGCAGCCGAACGGGGTCCGAGCAGTACTTC. It codes for CASSRTGSEQYF.

This clonotype came up many times. The rearrangement joins TRBV30 to TRBJ1-1; D not resolved. Germline lookup yields CDR1 GTSNPN and CDR2 SVGIG (reference sequence). Trimming removed 3 bases at V and 3 bases at J, with 11 bases between. This CDR3 is built from 13 residues. Written as DNA, the CDR3 is TGTGCCTGGAGCCCGGCTTTGGACACTGAAGCTTTCTTT. This translates into CAWSPALDTEAFF.